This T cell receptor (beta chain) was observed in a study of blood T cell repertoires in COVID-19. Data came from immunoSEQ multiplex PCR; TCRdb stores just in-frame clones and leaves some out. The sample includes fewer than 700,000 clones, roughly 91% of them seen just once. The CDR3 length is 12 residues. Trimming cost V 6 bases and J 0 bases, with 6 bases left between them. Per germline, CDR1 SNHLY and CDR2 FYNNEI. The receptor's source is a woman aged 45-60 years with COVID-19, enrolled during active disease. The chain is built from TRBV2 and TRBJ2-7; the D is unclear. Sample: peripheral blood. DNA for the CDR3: TGTGCCAGCAGCTATAGCTCCTACGAGCAGTACTTC. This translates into CASSYSSYEQYF. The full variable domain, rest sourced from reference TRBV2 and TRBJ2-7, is EPEVTQTPSHQVTQMGQEVILRCVPISNHLYFYWYRQILGQKVEFLVSFYNNEISEKSEIFDDQFSVERPDGSNFTLKIRSTKLEDSAMYFCASSYSSYEQYFGPGTRLTVT.